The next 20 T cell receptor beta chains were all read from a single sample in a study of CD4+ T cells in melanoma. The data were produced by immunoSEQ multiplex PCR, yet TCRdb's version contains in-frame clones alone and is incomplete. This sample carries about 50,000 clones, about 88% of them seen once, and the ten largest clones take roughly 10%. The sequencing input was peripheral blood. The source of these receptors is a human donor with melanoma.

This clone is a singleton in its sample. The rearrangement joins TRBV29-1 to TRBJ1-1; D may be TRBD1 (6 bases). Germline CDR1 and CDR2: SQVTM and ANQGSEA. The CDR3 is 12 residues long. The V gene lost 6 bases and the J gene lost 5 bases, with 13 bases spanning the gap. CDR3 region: CSVDTGNTEAFF. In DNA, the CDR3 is TGCAGCGTGGATACAGGGAATACTGAAGCTTTCTTT.

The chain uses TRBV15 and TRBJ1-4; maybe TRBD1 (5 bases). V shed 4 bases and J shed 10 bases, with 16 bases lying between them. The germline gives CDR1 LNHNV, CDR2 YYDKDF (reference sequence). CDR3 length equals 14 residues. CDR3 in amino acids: CATSKYRDVVKLFF. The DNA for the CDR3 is TGTGCCACCAGCAAATACCGGGACGTGGTAAAACTGTTTTTT.

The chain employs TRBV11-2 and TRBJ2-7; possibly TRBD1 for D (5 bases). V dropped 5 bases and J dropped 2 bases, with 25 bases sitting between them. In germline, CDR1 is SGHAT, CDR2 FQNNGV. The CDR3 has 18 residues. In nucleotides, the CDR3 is TGTGCCAGCAGCGACAGACTTCCCAGGTGGGGCGTGGCCTACGAGCAGTACTTC. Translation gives CASSDRLPRWGVAYEQYF.

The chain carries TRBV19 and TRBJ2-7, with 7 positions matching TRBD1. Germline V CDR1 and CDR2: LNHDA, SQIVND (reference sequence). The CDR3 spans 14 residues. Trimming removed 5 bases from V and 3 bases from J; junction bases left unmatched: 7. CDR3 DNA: TGTGCCAGTAGTTCGGGACAGATCAACTACGAGCAGTACTTC. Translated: CASSSGQINYEQYF.

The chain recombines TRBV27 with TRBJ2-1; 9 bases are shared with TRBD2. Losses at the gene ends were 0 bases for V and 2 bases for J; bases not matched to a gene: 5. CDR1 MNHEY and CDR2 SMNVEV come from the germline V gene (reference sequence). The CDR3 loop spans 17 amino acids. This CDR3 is CASSLSSAGGTYNEQFF. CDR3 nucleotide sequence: TGTGCCAGCAGTTTATCGAGCGCGGGGGGGACCTACAATGAGCAGTTCTTC.

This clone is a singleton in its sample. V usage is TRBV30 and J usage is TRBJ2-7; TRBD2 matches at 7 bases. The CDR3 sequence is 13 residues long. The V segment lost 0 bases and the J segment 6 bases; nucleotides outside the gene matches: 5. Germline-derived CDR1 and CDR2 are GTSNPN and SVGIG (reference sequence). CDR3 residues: CAWSVRGEGEQYF. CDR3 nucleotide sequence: TGTGCCTGGAGTGTACGGGGGGAGGGCGAGCAGTACTTC. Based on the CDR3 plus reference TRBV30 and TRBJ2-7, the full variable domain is SQTIHQWPATLVQPVGSPLSLECTVEGTSNPNLYWYRQAAGRGLQLLFYSVGIGQISSEVPQNLSASRPQDRQFILSSKKLLLSDSGFYLCAWSVRGEGEQYFGPGTRLTVT.

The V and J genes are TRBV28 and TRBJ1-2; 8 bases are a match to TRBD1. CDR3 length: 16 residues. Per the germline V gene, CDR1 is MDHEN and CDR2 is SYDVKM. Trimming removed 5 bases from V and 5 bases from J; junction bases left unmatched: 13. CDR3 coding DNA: TGTGCCAGCAGTCTGTCCCCGGGGACAGGTTTTTATGGCTACACCTTC. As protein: CASSLSPGTGFYGYTF.

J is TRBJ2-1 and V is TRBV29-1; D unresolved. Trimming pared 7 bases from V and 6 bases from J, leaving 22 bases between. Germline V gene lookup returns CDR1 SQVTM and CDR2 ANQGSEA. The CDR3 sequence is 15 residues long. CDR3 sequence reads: CSALGFLTPPNEQFF. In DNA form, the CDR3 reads TGCAGCGCTCTAGGATTCCTTACACCCCCCAATGAGCAGTTCTTC.

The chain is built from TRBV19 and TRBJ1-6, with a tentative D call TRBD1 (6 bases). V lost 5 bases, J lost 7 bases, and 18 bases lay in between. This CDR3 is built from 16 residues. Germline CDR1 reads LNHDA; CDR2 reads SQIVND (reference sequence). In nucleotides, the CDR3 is TGTGCCAGTAGTTACCGGGCAGGGGAAAGCAATTCACCCCTCCACTTT. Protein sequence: CASSYRAGESNSPLHF.

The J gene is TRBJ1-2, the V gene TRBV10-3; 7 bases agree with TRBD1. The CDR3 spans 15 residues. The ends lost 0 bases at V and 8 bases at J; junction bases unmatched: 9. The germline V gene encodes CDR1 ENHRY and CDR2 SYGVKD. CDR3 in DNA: TGTGCCATCAGTGAGTCCACTATACAGGGGTCGGGCTACACCTTC. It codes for CAISESTIQGSGYTF.

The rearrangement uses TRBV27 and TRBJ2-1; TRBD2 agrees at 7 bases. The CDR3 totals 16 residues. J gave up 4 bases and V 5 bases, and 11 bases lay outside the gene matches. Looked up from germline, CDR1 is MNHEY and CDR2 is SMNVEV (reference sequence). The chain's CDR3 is CASSARGAGPYNEQFF. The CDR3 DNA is TGTGCCAGCAGTGCCAGAGGAGCGGGGCCTTACAATGAGCAGTTCTTC.

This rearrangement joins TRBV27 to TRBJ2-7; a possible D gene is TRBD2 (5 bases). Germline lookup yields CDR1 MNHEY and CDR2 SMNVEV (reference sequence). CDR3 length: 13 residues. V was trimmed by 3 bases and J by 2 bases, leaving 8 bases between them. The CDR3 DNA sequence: TGTGCCAGCAGTTTGAGGGCAACCTACGAGCAGTACTTC. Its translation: CASSLRATYEQYF.

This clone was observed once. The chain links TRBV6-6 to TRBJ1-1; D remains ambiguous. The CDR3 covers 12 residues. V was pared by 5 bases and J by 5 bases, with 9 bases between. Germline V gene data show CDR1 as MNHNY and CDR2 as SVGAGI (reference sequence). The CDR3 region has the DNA TGTGCCAGCAGTCCCCCCGCGACTGAAGCTTTCTTT. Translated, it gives CASSPPATEAFF.

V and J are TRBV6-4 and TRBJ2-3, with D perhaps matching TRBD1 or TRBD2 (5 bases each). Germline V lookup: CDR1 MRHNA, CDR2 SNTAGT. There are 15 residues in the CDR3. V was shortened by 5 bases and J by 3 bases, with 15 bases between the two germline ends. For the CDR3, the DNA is TGTGCCAGCAGTCTCTCCGGGGCCCCTACAGATACGCAGTATTTT. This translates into CASSLSGAPTDTQYF.

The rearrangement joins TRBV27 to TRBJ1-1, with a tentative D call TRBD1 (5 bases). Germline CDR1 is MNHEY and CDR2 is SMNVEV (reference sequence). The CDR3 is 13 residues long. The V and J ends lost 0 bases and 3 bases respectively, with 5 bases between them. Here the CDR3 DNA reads TGTGCCAGCAGTTTATCGGGGGACACTGAAGCTTTCTTT. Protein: CASSLSGDTEAFF.

The CDR3 region has the DNA TGTGCCAGCAGCTTAATGTACAGCGTCGTAGCCAAAAACATTCAGTACTTC. Amino acids: CASSLMYSVVAKNIQYF. V usage is TRBV7-9 and J usage is TRBJ2-4; D gene uncertain. The CDR3 consists of 17 residues. Trimming removed 2 bases at V and 0 bases at J, with 14 bases between. Germline V lookup: CDR1 SEHNR, CDR2 FQNEAQ (reference sequence).

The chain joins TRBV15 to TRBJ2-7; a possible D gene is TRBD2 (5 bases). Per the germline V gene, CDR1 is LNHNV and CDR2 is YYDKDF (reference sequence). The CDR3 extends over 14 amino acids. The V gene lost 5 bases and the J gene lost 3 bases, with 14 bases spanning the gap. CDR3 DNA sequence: TGTGCCACCAGCGGAACGTACGGGGACTACGAGCAGTACTTC. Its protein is CATSGTYGDYEQYF.

The CDR3 DNA reads as TGTGCCAGCAGTCTTAAGACAGGTTCAAATCAGCCCCAGCATTTT. Encoded protein: CASSLKTGSNQPQHF. This chain connects TRBV27 to TRBJ1-5; D is possibly TRBD1 (6 bases). The CDR3 covers 15 residues. V was cut by 5 bases and J by 4 bases, with 15 bases left in between. Germline values: CDR1 MNHEY, CDR2 SMNVEV (reference sequence).

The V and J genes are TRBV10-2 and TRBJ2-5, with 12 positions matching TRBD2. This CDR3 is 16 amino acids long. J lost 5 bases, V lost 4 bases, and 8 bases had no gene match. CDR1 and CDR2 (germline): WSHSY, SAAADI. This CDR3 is CASSASGGAFDETQYF. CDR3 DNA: TGCGCCAGCAGTGCTAGCGGGGGGGCCTTTGATGAGACCCAGTACTTC.

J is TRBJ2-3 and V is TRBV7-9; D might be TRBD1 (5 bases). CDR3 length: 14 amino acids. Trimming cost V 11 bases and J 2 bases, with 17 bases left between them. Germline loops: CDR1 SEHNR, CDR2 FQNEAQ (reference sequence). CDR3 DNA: TGTGCCGTGCGCTTAGCAGGGCACACAGATACGCAGTATTTT. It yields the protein CAVRLAGHTDTQYF.